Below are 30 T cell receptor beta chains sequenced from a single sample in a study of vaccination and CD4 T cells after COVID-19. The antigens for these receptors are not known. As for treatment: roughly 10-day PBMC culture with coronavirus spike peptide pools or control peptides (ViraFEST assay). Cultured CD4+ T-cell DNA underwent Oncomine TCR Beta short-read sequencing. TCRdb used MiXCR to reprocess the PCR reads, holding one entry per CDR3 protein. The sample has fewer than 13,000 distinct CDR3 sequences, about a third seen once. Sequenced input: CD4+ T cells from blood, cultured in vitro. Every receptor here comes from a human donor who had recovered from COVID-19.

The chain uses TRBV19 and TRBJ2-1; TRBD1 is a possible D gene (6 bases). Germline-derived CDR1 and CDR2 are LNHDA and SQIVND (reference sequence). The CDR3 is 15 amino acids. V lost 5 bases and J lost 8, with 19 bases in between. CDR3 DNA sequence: TGTGCCAGTAGTGACCCAGCAGGGGATACGTATGAGCAGTTCTTC. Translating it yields CASSDPAGDTYEQFF.

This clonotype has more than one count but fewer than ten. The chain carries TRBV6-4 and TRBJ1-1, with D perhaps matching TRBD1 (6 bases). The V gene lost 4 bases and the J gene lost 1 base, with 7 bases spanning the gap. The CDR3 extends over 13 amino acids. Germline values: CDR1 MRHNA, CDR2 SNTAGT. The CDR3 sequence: CASSATGNTEAFF. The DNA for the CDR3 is TGTGCCAGCAGTGCGACAGGGAACACTGAAGCTTTCTTT.

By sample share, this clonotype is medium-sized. The CDR3 reads CSAVNPASPYEQYF. CDR3 DNA: TGCAGTGCCGTGAACCCAGCATCCCCCTACGAGCAGTACTTC. The chain carries TRBV20-1 and TRBJ2-7; no clear D gene. Germline V lookup: CDR1 DFQATT, CDR2 SNEGSKA (reference sequence). Trimming pared 6 bases from V and 2 bases from J, leaving 17 bases between. The CDR3 loop spans 14 amino acids.

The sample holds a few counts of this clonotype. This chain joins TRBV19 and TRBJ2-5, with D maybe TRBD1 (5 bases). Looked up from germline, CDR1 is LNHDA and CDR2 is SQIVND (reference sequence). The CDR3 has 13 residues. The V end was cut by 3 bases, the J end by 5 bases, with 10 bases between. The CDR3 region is CASSMLGRETQYF. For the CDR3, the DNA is TGTGCCAGTAGTATGCTGGGGCGGGAGACCCAGTACTTC.

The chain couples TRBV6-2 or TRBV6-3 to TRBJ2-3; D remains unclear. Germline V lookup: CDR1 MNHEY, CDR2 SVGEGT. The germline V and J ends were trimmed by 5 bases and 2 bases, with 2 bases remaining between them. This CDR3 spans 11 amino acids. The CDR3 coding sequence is TGTGCCAGCAGTACCACAGATACGCAGTATTTT. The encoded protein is CASSTTDTQYF.

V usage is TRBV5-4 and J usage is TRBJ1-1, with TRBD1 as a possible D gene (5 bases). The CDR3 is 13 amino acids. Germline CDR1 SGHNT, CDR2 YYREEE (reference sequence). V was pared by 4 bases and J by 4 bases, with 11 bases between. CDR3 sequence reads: CASSLGGPTEAFF. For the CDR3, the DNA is TGTGCCAGCAGCCTGGGGGGTCCCACTGAAGCTTTCTTT. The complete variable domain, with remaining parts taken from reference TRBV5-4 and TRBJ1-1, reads ETGVTQSPTHLIKTRGQQVTLRCSSQSGHNTVSWYQQALGQGPQFIFQYYREEENGRGNFPPRFSGLQFPNYSSELNVNALELDDSALYLCASSLGGPTEAFFGQGTRLTVV.

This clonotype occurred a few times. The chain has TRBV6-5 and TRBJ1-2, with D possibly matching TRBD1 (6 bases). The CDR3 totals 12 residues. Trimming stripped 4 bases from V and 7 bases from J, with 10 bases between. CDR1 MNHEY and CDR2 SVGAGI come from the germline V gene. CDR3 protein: CASSWRGAGYTF. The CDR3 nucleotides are TGTGCCAGCAGTTGGCGGGGGGCTGGCTACACCTTC.

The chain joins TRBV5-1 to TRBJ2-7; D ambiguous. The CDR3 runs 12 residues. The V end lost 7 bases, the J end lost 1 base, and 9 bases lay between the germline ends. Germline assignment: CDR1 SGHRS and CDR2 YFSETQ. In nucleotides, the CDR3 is TGCGCCAGCGGCGCCGGATCCTACGAGCAGTACTTC. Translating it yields CASGAGSYEQYF. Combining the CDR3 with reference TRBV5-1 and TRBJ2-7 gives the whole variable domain KAGVTQTPRYLIKTRGQQVTLSCSPISGHRSVSWYQQTPGQGLQFLFEYFSETQRNKGNFPGRFSGRQFSNSRSEMNVSTLELGDSALYLCASGAGSYEQYFGPGTRLTVT.

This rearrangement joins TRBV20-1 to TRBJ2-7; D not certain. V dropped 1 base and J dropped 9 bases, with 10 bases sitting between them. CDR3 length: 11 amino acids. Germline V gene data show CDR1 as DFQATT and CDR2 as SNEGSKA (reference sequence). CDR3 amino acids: CSARAGDSQYF. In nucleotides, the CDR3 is TGCAGTGCTAGAGCCGGCGACTCGCAGTACTTC.

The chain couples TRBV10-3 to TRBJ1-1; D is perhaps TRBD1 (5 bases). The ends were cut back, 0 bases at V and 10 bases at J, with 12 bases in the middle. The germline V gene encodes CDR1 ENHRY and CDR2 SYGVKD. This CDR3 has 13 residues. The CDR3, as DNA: TGTGCCATCAGTGAGTCGATAATGGGGGGAGCTTTCTTT. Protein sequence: CAISESIMGGAFF.

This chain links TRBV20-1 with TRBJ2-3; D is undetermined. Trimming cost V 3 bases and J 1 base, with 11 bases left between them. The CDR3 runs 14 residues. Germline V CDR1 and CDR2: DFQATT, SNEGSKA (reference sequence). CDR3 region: CSASRQDGTDTQYF. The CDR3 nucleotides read TGCAGTGCTAGTCGGCAAGATGGCACAGATACGCAGTATTTT.

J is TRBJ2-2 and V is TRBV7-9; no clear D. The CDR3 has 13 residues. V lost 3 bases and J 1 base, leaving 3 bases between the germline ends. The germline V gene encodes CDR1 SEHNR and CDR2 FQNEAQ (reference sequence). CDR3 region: CASSLGNTGELFF. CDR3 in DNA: TGTGCCAGCAGCTTGGGGAACACCGGGGAGCTGTTTTTT.

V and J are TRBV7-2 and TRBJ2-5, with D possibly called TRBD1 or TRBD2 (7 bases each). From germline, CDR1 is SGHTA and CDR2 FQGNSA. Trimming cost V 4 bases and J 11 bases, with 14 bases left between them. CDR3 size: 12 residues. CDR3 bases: TGTGCCAGCAGCTGGACAGGCGGGGGTCAGTACTTC. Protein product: CASSWTGGGQYF.

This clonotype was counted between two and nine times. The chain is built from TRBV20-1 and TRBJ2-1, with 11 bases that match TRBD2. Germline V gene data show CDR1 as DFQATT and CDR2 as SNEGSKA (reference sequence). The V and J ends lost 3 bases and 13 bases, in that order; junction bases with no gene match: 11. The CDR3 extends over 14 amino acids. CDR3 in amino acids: CSARPSGGPNPQFF. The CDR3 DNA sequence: TGCAGTGCTAGGCCTAGCGGGGGGCCAAATCCCCAGTTCTTC.

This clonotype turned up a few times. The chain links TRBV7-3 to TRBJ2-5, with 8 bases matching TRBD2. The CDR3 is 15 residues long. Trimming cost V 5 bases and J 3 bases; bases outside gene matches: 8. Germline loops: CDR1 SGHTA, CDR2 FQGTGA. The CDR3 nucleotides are TGTGCCAGCAGCAAGATAGCGGGGCCCAAAGAGACCCAGTACTTC. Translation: CASSKIAGPKETQYF.

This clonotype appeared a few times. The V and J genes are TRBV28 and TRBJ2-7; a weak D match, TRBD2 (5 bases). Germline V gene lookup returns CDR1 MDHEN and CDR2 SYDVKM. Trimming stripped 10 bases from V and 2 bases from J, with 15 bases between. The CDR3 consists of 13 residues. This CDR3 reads CATLAGEPYEQYF. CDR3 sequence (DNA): TGTGCCACGCTCGCGGGTGAGCCCTACGAGCAGTACTTC.

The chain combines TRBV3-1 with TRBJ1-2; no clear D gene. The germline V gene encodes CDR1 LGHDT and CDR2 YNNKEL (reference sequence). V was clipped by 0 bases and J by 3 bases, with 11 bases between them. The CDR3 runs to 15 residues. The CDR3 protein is CASSQDIGADYGYTF. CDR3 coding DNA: TGTGCCAGCAGCCAAGATATCGGAGCAGACTATGGCTACACCTTC.

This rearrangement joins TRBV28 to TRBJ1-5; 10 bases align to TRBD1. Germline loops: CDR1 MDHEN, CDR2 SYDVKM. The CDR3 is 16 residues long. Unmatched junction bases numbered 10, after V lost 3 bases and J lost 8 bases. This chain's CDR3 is CASSFQGQGVMEPQHF. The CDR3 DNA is TGTGCCAGCAGTTTCCAAGGACAGGGGGTGATGGAGCCCCAGCATTTT.

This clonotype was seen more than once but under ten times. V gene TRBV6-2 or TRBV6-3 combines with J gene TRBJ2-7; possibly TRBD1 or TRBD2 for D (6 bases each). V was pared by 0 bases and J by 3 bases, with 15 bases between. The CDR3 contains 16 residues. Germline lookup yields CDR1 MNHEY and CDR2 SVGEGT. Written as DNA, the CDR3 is TGTGCCAGCAGTTACTCGATACGGGGGCTAGGCTACGAGCAGTACTTC. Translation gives CASSYSIRGLGYEQYF.

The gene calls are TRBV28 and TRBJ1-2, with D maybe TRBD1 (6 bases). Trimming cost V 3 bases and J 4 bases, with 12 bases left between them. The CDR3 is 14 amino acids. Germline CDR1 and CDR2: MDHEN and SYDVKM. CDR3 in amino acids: CASSLGGASYGYTF. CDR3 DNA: TGTGCCAGCAGTTTGGGGGGCGCGAGCTATGGCTACACCTTC.

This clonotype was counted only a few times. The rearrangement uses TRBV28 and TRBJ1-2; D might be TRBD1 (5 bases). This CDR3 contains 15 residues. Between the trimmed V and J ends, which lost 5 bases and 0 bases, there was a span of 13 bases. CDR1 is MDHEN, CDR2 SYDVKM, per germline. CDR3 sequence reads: CASSPQGNSNYGYTF. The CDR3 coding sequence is TGTGCCAGCAGTCCGCAGGGAAACTCTAACTATGGCTACACCTTC.

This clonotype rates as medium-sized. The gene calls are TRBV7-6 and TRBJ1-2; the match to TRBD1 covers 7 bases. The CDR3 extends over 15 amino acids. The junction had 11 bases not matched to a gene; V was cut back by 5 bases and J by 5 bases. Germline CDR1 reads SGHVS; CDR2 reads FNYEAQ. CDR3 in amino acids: CASSLEPGQMYGYTF. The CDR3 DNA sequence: TGTGCCAGCAGCCTTGAACCGGGACAGATGTATGGCTACACCTTC.

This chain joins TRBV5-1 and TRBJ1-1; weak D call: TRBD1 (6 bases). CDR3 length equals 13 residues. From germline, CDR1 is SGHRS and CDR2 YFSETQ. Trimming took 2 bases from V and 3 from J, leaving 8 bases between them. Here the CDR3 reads CASSLQGYTEAFF. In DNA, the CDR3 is TGCGCCAGCAGCTTACAGGGTTACACTGAAGCTTTCTTT.

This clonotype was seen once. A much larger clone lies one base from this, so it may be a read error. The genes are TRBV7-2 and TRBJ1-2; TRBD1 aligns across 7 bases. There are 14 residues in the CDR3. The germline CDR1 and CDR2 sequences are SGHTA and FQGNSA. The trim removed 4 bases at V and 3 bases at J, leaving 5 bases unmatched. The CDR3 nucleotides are TGTGCCAGCAGCTGGGACAGCCCTGACTATGGCTACACCTTC. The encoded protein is CASSWDSPDYGYTF.

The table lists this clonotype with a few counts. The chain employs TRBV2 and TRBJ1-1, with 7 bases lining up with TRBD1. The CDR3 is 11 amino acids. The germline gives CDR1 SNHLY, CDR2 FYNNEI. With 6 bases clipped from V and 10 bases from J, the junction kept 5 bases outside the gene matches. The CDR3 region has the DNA TGTGCCAGCAGACAGGGGAGCGTAGCTTTCTTT. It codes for CASRQGSVAFF.

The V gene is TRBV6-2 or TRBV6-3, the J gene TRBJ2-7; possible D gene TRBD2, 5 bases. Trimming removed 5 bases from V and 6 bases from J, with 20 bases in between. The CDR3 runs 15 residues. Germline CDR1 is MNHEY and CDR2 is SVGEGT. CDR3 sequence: CASSESGSYLGEQYF. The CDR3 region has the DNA TGTGCCAGCAGTGAAAGCGGTTCCTACTTGGGCGAGCAGTACTTC.

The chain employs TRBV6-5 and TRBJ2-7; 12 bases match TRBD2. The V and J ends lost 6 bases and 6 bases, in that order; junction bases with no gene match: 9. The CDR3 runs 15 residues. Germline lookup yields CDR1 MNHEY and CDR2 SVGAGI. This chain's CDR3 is CASSLLTSGRVEQYF. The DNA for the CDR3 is TGTGCCAGCAGCTTACTGACTAGCGGGAGAGTCGAGCAGTACTTC.

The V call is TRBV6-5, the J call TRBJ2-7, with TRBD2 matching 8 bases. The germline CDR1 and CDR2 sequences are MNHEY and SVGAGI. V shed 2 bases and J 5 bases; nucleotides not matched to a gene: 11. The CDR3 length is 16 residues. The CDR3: CASSYTATSGLNEQYF. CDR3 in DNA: TGTGCCAGCAGTTACACCGCAACTAGCGGTCTGAACGAGCAGTACTTC.

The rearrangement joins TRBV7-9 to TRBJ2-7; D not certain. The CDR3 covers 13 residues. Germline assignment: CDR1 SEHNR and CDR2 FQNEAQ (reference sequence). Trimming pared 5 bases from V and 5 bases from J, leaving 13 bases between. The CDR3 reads CASSPAGYHEQYF. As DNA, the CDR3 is TGTGCCAGCAGCCCCGCCGGGTACCACGAGCAGTACTTC.

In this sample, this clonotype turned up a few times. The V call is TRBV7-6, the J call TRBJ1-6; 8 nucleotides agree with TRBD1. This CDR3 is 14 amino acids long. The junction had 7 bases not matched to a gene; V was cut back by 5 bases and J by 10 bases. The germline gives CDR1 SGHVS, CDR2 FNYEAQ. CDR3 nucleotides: TGTGCCAGCAGCCCCGGACAGGGAAACTCACCCCTCCACTTT. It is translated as CASSPGQGNSPLHF.